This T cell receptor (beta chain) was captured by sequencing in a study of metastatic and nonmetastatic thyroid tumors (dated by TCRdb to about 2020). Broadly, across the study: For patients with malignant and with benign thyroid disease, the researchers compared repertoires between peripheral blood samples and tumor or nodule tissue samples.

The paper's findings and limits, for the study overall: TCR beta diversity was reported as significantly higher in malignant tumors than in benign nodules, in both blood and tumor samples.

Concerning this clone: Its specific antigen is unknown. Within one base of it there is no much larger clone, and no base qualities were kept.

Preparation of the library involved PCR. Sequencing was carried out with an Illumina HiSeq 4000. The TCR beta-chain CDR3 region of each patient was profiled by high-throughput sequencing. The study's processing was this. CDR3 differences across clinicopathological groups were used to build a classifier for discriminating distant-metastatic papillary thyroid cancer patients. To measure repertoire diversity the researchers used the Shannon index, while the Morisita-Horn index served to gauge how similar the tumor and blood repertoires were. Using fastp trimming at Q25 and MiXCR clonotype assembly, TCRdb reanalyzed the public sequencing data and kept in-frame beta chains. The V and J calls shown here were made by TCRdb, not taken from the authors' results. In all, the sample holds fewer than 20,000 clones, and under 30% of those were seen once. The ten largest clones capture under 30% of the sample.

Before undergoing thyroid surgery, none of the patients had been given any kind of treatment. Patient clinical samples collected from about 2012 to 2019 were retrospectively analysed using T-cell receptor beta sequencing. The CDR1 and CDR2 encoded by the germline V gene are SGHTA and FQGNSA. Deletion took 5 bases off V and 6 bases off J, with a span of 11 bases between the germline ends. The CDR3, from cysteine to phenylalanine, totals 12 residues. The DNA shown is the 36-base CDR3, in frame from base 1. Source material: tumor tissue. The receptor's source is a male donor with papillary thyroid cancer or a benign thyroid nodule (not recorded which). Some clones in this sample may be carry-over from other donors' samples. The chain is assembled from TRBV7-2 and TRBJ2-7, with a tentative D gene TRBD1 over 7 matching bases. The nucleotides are TGTGCCAGCAGCGGCCAGGGGGGCGAGCAGTACTTC. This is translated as CASSGQGGEQYF.